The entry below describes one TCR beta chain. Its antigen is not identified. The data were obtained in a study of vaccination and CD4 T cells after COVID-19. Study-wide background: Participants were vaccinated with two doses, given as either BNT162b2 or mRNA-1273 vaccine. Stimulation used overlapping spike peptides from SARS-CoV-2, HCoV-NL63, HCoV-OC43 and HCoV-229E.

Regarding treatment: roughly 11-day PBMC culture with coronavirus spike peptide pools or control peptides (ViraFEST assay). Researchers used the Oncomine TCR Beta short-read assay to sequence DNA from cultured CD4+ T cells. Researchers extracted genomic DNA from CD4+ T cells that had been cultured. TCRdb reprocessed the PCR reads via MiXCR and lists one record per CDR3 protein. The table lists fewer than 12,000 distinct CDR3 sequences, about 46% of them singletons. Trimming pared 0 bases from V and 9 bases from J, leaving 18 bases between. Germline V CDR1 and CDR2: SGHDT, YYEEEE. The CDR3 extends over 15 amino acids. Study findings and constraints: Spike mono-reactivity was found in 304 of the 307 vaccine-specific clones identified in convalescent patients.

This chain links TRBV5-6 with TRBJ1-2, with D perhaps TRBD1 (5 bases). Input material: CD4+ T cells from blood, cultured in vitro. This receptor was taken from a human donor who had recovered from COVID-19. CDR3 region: CASSLVRGNGERYTF. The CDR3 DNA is TGTGCCAGCAGCTTGGTTAGGGGAAACGGCGAGCGCTACACCTTC. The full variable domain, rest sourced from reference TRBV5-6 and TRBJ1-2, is DAGVTQSPTHLIKTRGQQVTLRCSPKSGHDTVSWYQQALGQGPQFIFQYYEEEERQRGNFPDRFSGHQFPNYSSELNVNALLLGDSALYLCASSLVRGNGERYTFGSGTRLTVV.